Sequencing of this T cell receptor (beta chain) was carried out in a study of cytomegalovirus exposure and HLA in healthy donors. Notes on the study in general: The authors reported that TCR beta sequences could predict HLA-A and HLA-B alleles. These predictions were accurate for most subjects in the first cohort.

PCR employed 60 Vbeta and 13 Jbeta primers. Generated by immunoSEQ multiplex PCR, the TCRdb table keeps only in-frame clones and is missing some. The sample records about 190,000 clones, over 70% being singletons. The germline V gene encodes CDR1 MNHNS and CDR2 SASEGT. CDR3 length: 16 residues. With 6 bases clipped from V and 0 bases from J, the junction kept 9 bases outside the gene matches. Notes on this clone: Its antigen remains unidentified.

The sequence was collected from a boy under 10 years old in good health and CMV-seronegative. Sequencing input: PBMCs. This chain joins TRBV6-1 and TRBJ2-3; 7 nucleotides align to TRBD2. For the CDR3, the DNA is TGTGCCAGCAGCGAAACCGCCGGGGGGAGCACAGATACGCAGTATTTT. Protein sequence: CASSETAGGSTDTQYF.